The subject of this entry is one T cell receptor (beta chain). The data are from a study of control samples from healthy donors and cancer patients. There are 16 residues in the CDR3. J lost 5 bases, V lost 1 base, and 7 bases had no gene match. CDR1 is SGHVS, CDR2 FNYEAQ, per germline. Clones were sequenced by immunoSEQ multiplex PCR, and TCRdb holds only the in-frame ones, with some missing. The sample has about 140,000 clones, roughly 94% seen once; the top ten hold around 13%. Source material: blood. The origin of this receptor is a man aged 40-55 years in good health. This chain connects TRBV7-6 to TRBJ2-3; 9 nucleotides align to TRBD2. The CDR3 DNA follows: TGTGCCAGCAGCTTAGGGGCGGGAGGGCCCCAAGATACGCAGTATTTT. Translated: CASSLGAGGPQDTQYF.